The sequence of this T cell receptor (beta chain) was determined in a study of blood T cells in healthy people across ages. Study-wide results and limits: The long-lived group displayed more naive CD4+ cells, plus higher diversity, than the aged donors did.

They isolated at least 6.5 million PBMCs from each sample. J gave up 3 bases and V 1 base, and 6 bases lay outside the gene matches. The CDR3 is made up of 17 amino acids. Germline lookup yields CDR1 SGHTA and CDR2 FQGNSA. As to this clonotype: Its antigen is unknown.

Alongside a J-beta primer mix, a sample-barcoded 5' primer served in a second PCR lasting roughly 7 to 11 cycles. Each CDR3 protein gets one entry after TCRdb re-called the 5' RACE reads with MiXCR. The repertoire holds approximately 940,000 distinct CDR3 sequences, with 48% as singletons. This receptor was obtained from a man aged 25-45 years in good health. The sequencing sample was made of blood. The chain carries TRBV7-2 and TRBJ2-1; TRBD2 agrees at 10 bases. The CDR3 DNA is TGTGCCAGCAGCTTAGATCCCGGGACTAGCGTCTACAATGAGCAGTTCTTC. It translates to CASSLDPGTSVYNEQFF.